This T cell receptor beta chain emerged from a study of regulatory T cells in long-lasting Graves disease. V lost 5 bases to trimming and J lost 5 bases; unmatched junction nucleotides: 8. CDR3 length: 16 amino acids. Germline CDR1 is SGHRS and CDR2 is YFSETQ. Sample time point: newly diagnosed GD, antithyroid drugs for less than 3 months. There was RNA extracted from PBMCs, and the TCR library was made from it. Both iRepertoire HTBI primers and Arm-PCR of CDR3 regions were used to build the TCR beta libraries. One entry per CDR3 protein, called by TCRdb with MiXCR from the multiplex PCR reads. The repertoire consists of roughly 530,000 distinct CDR3 sequences, with around 15% occurring once and the leading ten covering approximately 25%. This sample was shared with a second study, whose subject was T cells in Graves' hyperthyroidism and ophthalmopathy.

The TCR comes from a woman aged 40 to 65 with Graves disease. The chain combines TRBV5-1 with TRBJ2-5, with 14 bases matching TRBD2. The sequencing here drew on peripheral blood mononuclear cells (PBMCs), taken at new diagnosis, from a patient treated with antithyroid drugs. CDR3 region: CASSEGLAGAWETQYF. CDR3 coding DNA: TGCGCCAGCAGTGAGGGACTAGCGGGAGCCTGGGAGACCCAGTACTTC.